The rows below give T cell receptor beta chains drawn from one sample of a study of blood T cell repertoires in COVID-19. Assay: immunoSEQ multiplex PCR; the TCRdb copy retains only in-frame clones and omits some. This table holds over 300,000 clones, about 90% found once. The sequenced material came from peripheral blood. These receptors all stem from a man aged 18 to 35 with active or convalescent COVID-19. Each CDR3 is given with its conserved first and last residue. D genes are given only for firm matches. Size is omitted from some rows. Given values are once, few, many or a class for expanded clones.

>TRBJ1-4|NA|TRBV11-2|NA
TGTGCCAGCAGCTTAGATAACAGCCTGCCAGGTTTT
CASSLDNSLPGF
>TRBJ1-1|NA|TRBV4-1|NA
TGCGCCAGCAGCCAAGATGACCCGGAGGGCACTGAAGCTTTCTTT
CASSQDDPEGTEAFF
>TRBJ1-3|NA|TRBV6-6|TRBD1
TGTGCCAGCAGAGGGACAGGGGGGTCTGGAAACACCATATATTTT
CASRGTGGSGNTIYF
>TRBJ2-7|NA|TRBV5-6|TRBD1
TGTGCCAGCAGCTTGGCCAGAGGCTTGAGGGGGCCCTACGAGCAGTACTTC
CASSLARGLRGPYEQYF
>TRBJ2-1|NA|TRBV7-2|NA
TGTGCCAGCAGCTTCGATAGCGTTTACAATGAGCAGTTCTTC
CASSFDSVYNEQFF
>TRBJ2-5|once|TRBV4-1|NA
TGCGCCAGCAGCCAAGCTGGTCTTCAGAAGGAGACCCAGTACTTC
CASSQAGLQKETQYF
>TRBJ1-4|NA|TRBV7-9|NA
TGTGCCAGCAGCCCACAGGGTAATAATGAAAAACTGTTTTTT
CASSPQGNNEKLFF
>TRBJ2-7|NA|TRBV5-1|NA
TGCGCCAGCAGCTTGGGAGGGGGCTCCTACGAGCAGTACTTC
CASSLGGGSYEQYF
>TRBJ1-3|NA|TRBV3-1/TRBV3-2|NA
TGTGCCAGCAGCCAAGGACAGGTTTCGAGCTCTGGAAACACCATATATTTT
CASSQGQVSSSGNTIYF
>TRBJ1-5|NA|TRBV6-2/TRBV6-3|TRBD1
TGTGCCAGCAGCAGGGACAGGGGGCGATTTCAGCCCCAGCATTTT
CASSRDRGRFQPQHF
>TRBJ2-7|NA|TRBV7-2|TRBD1
TGTGCCAGCAGCTCGGACAGGGGGTCCTACGAGCAGTACTTC
CASSSDRGSYEQYF
>TRBJ2-7|once|TRBV9|TRBD2
TGTGCCAGCAGCGTAGGCCCTAGCGGGAGCTACGAGCAGTACTTC
CASSVGPSGSYEQYF
>TRBJ1-1|NA|TRBV19|NA
TGTGCCAGTAGGGGTCTACAGGGTAGGGAAAACACTGAAGCTTTCTTT
CASRGLQGRENTEAFF
>TRBJ1-1|NA|TRBV7-6|NA
TGTGCCAGCAGCTTATGGCGGGACACTGAAGCTTTCTTT
CASSLWRDTEAFF
>TRBJ2-2|NA|TRBV5-1|TRBD2
TGCGCCAGCAGCTTCCAGGGACTAGCGGGGTTTGCCGGGGAGCTGTTTTTT
CASSFQGLAGFAGELFF
>TRBJ2-1|NA|TRBV5-3|NA
TGTGCCAGAAGCTTCTACAGGAAAGTGGCCTACAATGAGCAGTTCTTC
CARSFYRKVAYNEQFF
>TRBJ2-7|NA|TRBV19|NA
TGTGCCAGTAGTATAGGGCGTCGGGCTAGCGAAACCGTCTACGAGCAGTACTTC
CASSIGRRASETVYEQYF
>TRBJ1-1|NA|TRBV28|NA
TGTGCCAGCAGTTTGCGGCCCAAGCACACTGAAGCTTTCTTT
CASSLRPKHTEAFF
>TRBJ2-1|once|TRBV7-8|TRBD2
TGTGCCAGCAACAGAGGGAGTTTGAGCGGGAGGGACAATGAGCAGTTCTTC
CASNRGSLSGRDNEQFF
>TRBJ1-5|NA|TRBV2|NA
TGTGCCAGCAGTGACTCTTATAGCAATCAGCCCCAGCATTTT
CASSDSYSNQPQHF
>TRBJ1-5|NA|TRBV19|TRBD1
TGTGCCAGTAGAAGCTTTTGGACAGGGGGCGACAATCAGCCCCAGCATTTT
CASRSFWTGGDNQPQHF
>TRBJ1-6|NA|TRBV6-5|NA
TGTGCCAGCAGTAATATAGCCTCCTATAATTCACCCCTCCACTTT
CASSNIASYNSPLHF
>TRBJ2-1|NA|TRBV15|TRBD2
TGTGCCACCAGCAGAGATTATGGGACTAGCGTTTACAATGAGCAGTTCTTC
CATSRDYGTSVYNEQFF
>TRBJ1-5|few|TRBV6-2/TRBV6-3|NA
TGTGCCAGCAGTTACTCGAATAGGGGCAATTTGCAGCCCCAGCATTTT
CASSYSNRGNLQPQHF
>TRBJ2-1|few|TRBV7-2|NA
TGTGCCAGCAGGGGGGCCCATTACAATGAGCAGTTCTTC
CASRGAHYNEQFF
>TRBJ2-1|NA|TRBV6-4|TRBD2
TGTGCCAGCAGTCCGGGCGGGAGGCTATTTTACAATGAGCAGTTCTTC
CASSPGGRLFYNEQFF
>TRBJ1-5|NA|TRBV19|NA
TGTGCCAGTAGTATCTCAGTAAACAATCAGCCCCAGCATTTT
CASSISVNNQPQHF
>TRBJ2-7|NA|TRBV7-9|NA
TGTGCCAGCAGCTCAACGTGGGTGCAAGGCAGGGAAATTCCAAGGGAGCAGTACTTC
CASSSTWVQGREIPREQYF
>TRBJ2-3|NA|TRBV11-2|NA
TGTGCCAGCAGCTTAGACGGTCGCACAGATACGCAGTATTTT
CASSLDGRTDTQYF
>TRBJ1-1|NA|TRBV28|TRBD1
TGTGCCAGCAGAGAAGCCGGGACAGGAAGTGTCAACGCTGAAGCTTTCTTT
CASREAGTGSVNAEAFF
>TRBJ2-3|NA|TRBV11-3|NA
TGTGCCAGCAGCGGGGCGGCACGCACAGATACGCAGTATTTT
CASSGAARTDTQYF
>TRBJ2-1|NA|TRBV11-1|TRBD2
TGTGCCAGCAGCTTAGTCTCTAGCGGGGAGGGCAATGAGCAGTTCTTC
CASSLVSSGEGNEQFF
>TRBJ2-3|NA|TRBV6-5|TRBD1
TGTGCCAGCAGGTACCGGGACAGCCTCACAGATACGCAGTATTTT
CASRYRDSLTDTQYF
>TRBJ1-1|NA|TRBV6-1|NA
TGTGCCAGCAGTGAACGTGGGACAGAAGCTTTCTTT
CASSERGTEAFF
>TRBJ1-5|NA|TRBV27|TRBD1
TGTGCCAGCAGTTTGACAGGGCTCTTCAATCAGCCCCAGCATTTT
CASSLTGLFNQPQHF
>TRBJ2-2|NA|TRBV6-2/TRBV6-3|NA
TGTGCCAGCAGTTCCTTCAGGGACACCGGGGAGCTGTTTTTT
CASSSFRDTGELFF
>TRBJ1-1|NA|TRBV13|NA
TGTGCCAGCAGCTTAGGGTCGGTAGAAGCTTTCTTT
CASSLGSVEAFF
>TRBJ1-1|NA|TRBV7-6|NA
TGTGCCAGCAGCTTACCCCGGGAGGTGAACACTGAAGCTTTCTTT
CASSLPREVNTEAFF
>TRBJ2-7|NA|TRBV6-2/TRBV6-3|NA
TGTGCCAGCAGTCCGGTATCCTACGAGCAGTACTTC
CASSPVSYEQYF
>TRBJ2-7|NA|TRBV6-2/TRBV6-3|TRBD1
TGTGCCAGCAGTTTGTCTAGGGGACAGGGTGGAGGCGAGCAGTACTTC
CASSLSRGQGGGEQYF
>TRBJ1-4|NA|TRBV20-1|NA
TGCAGTGCTAGTGGCTTCCCAGGGGTAGGAAAACTGTTTTTT
CSASGFPGVGKLFF
>TRBJ1-5|NA|TRBV5-1|NA
TGCGCCAGCAGCTTGGATCCAATGTCAAATCAGCCCCAGCATTTT
CASSLDPMSNQPQHF
>TRBJ2-2|NA|TRBV20-1|TRBD2
TGCAGTGCTAGTACGGGAGGTCCGAACACCGGGGAGCTGTTTTTT
CSASTGGPNTGELFF
>TRBJ1-1|NA|TRBV28|TRBD1
TGTGCCAGCAGAGGACAGGGGGCGCGTGAAGCTTTCTTT
CASRGQGAREAFF
>TRBJ1-5|NA|TRBV5-6|TRBD1
TGTGCCAGCAGCTCCTACAGGGGCGTCTCGCGGCCCCAGCATTTT
CASSSYRGVSRPQHF
>TRBJ1-5|NA|TRBV19|NA
TGTGCCAGTAGTATCGGGAGGGCCGGCAATCAGCCCCAGCATTTT
CASSIGRAGNQPQHF
>TRBJ1-4|NA|TRBV5-1|NA
TGCGCCAGCAGGAGGTTTAGAGCGGAGGGAGAAGAAAAACTGTTTTTT
CASRRFRAEGEEKLFF
>TRBJ1-1|NA|TRBV5-4|NA
TGTGCCAGCAGCTCCCCCCTCGGGAGGTTCACTGAAGCTTTCTTT
CASSSPLGRFTEAFF
>TRBJ2-7|NA|TRBV5-1|TRBD2
TGCGCCAGCAGCTTGGTAGCGGGAGGAAACTACGAGCAGTACTTC
CASSLVAGGNYEQYF
>TRBJ2-2|NA|TRBV28|NA
TGTGCCAGCACCTTGCGAGGTTCGAACACCGGGGAGCTGTTTTTT
CASTLRGSNTGELFF